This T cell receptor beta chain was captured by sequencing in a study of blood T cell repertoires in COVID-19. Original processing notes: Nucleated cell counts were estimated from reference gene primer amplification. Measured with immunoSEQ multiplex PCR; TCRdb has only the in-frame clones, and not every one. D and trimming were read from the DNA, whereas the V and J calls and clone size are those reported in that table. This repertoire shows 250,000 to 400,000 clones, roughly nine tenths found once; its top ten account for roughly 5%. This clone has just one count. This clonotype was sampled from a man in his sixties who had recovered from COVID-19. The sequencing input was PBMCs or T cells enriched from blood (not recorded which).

The CDR3 is CASSFLTSTDTQYF. DNA for the CDR3: TGTGCCAGCAGCTTTCTTACTAGCACAGATACGCAGTATTTT. The chain uses TRBV7-3 and TRBJ2-3; D uncertain. This CDR3 has 14 residues. CDR1 is SGHTA and CDR2 is FQGTGA in the germline V gene. V dropped 3 bases and J dropped 0 bases, with 7 bases sitting between them.